Below, one TCR beta chain is given with its context. The data stem from a study of OX40 agonist ivuxolimab in advanced cancers. Only in-frame clones appear in the TCRdb table, and some are missing; sequencing was by immunoSEQ multiplex PCR. The sample holds 78,000 or so clones, 88% seen once. Sequenced material: CD4+ or CD8+ T cells sorted from blood, taken in a trial of the OX40 agonist ivuxolimab. The TCR comes from an adult with an advanced solid tumor such as melanoma, head and neck, liver or kidney cancer.

CDR3 nucleotides: TGTGCCAGCAGCAACAGGGACTTCAACTACGAGCAGTACTTC. This codes for CASSNRDFNYEQYF. This chain joins TRBV7-2 and TRBJ2-7; the D call may be TRBD1 or TRBD2 (6 bases each). Deletions cut 5 bases from V and 3 bases from J, with 14 bases between. Germline V CDR1 and CDR2: SGHTA, FQGNSA. The CDR3 covers 14 residues.